One T cell receptor beta chain is described in this entry. CDR3 length: 15 residues. Germline-derived CDR1 and CDR2 are DFQATT and SNEGSKA (reference sequence). This entry is derived from a study of T cells expressing NK-cell markers. TCRdb re-called the 5' RACE reads; one entry per CDR3 protein, DNA not given. The listing contains 150,000 to 200,000 distinct CDR3 sequences. Sequenced sample: blood T cells: a sorted CD56 or NKG2C T cell subset, CD4+ or CD8+ T cells, or bulk PBMC T cells (not recorded which). The chain recombines TRBV20-1 with TRBJ2-3; the D gene TCRdb calls, TRBD1, cannot be checked with no DNA. The source is a woman between 18 and 69 years old in good health. Here the CDR3 reads CSAFRGGGAPDTQYF.